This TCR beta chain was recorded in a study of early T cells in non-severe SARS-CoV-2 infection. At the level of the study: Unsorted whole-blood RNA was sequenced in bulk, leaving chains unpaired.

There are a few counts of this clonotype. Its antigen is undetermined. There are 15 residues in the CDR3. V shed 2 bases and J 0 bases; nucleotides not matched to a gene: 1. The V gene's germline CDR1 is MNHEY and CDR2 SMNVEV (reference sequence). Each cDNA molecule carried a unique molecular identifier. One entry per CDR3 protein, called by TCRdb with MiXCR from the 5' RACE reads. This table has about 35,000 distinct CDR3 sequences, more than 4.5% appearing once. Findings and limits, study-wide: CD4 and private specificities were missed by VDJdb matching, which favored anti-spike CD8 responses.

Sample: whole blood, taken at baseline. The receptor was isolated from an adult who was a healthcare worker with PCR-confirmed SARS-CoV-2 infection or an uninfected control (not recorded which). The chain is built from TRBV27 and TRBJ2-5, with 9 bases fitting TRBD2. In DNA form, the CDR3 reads TGTGCCAGCAGTTTACTAGCGGGATACCAAGAGACCCAGTACTTC. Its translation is CASSLLAGYQETQYF.